This entry lists 19 T cell receptor beta chains sequenced from one sample in a study of T cells in localized non-small cell lung cancer (dated by TCRdb to the early 2020s). The receptor library was made with the immunoSEQ multiplex PCR assay. Here the immuneACCESS table is served through TCRdb, limited to in-frame sequences with V and J called. Missing clones are a known gap in these copies; in checked studies unresolved V genes cover under half, and the rest lacks a known reason. The sample includes about 41,000 clones, with roughly 90% observed a single time. Together, the top ten hold over 2.5% of the sample. Sequencing was performed on peripheral blood, taken before any cancer treatment. These receptors all come from a female donor older than 55 with stage I squamous cell lung carcinoma.

The genes are TRBV6-6 and TRBJ1-1, with 7 bases that match TRBD1. There are 16 residues in the CDR3. Germline V gives CDR1 MNHNY, CDR2 SVGAGI (reference sequence). Unmatched junction bases numbered 10, after V lost 2 bases and J lost 4 bases. CDR3 coding DNA: TGTGCCAGCAGTTACGAGGGGGCCGAGGGGAGCACTGAAGCTTTCTTT. Protein: CASSYEGAEGSTEAFF.

The chain is built from TRBV7-9 and TRBJ2-5; TRBD2 aligns across 9 bases. This CDR3 has 15 residues. The V gene's germline CDR1 is SEHNR and CDR2 FQNEAQ (reference sequence). After removal of 1 base from V and 4 bases from J, the junction contained 4 bases not matched to a gene. This CDR3 is CASSLVAGAGETQYF. CDR3 sequence (DNA): TGTGCCAGCAGCTTAGTAGCGGGAGCTGGAGAGACCCAGTACTTC. Variable domain in full (rest from reference TRBV7-9 and TRBJ2-5): DTGVSQNPRHKITKRGQNVTFRCDPISEHNRLYWYRQTLGQGPEFLTYFQNEAQLEKSRLLSDRFSAERPKGSFSTLEIQRTEQGDSAMYLCASSLVAGAGETQYFGPGTRLLVL.

This chain joins TRBV7-2 and TRBJ2-7, with a possible D match to TRBD1 (5 bases). The V end lost 6 bases, the J end lost 3 bases, and 21 bases lay between the germline ends. Germline values: CDR1 SGHTA, CDR2 FQGNSA. The CDR3 is 16 residues long. The CDR3 protein is CASRMDTWNLGYEQYF. CDR3 nucleotide sequence: TGTGCCAGCAGAATGGACACCTGGAACCTGGGCTACGAGCAGTACTTC.

This chain uses TRBV18 with TRBJ2-1; TRBD2 matches at 8 bases. The CDR3 is 15 amino acids. J was trimmed by 9 bases and V by 8 bases; bases with no gene match: 15. The V gene's germline CDR1 is KGHSH and CDR2 LQKENI. Written as DNA, the CDR3 is TGTGCCAGCGGAAGGGGCAGCGGGGGAGGGCGTGAGCAGTTCTTC. The encoded protein is CASGRGSGGGREQFF.

This chain's CDR3 is CASTLLCGQAGGSTDTQYF. The CDR3 DNA reads as TGTGCCAGCACCCTCCTATGCGGGCAAGCGGGGGGTAGCACAGATACGCAGTATTTT. The chain combines TRBV27 with TRBJ2-3; 9 bases are shared with TRBD2. Germline loops: CDR1 MNHEY, CDR2 SMNVEV (reference sequence). V lost 7 bases to trimming and J lost 0 bases; unmatched junction nucleotides: 17. The CDR3 runs to 19 residues.

The chain couples TRBV7-6 to TRBJ2-5; 13 bases are a match to TRBD2. V shed 3 bases, J shed 5 bases, and the junction held 12 bases outside the gene matches. The CDR3 has 18 residues. The germline V gene has CDR1 SGHVS and CDR2 FNYEAQ. The CDR3 sequence: CASSFHPTSGRARETQYF. The DNA for the CDR3 is TGTGCCAGCAGCTTCCACCCCACTAGCGGGAGGGCCCGGGAGACCCAGTACTTC.

The chain is built from TRBV7-9 and TRBJ2-3, with 13 nucleotides matching TRBD2. The CDR3 is 15 amino acids. Per the germline V gene, CDR1 is SEHNR and CDR2 is FQNEAQ (reference sequence). After removal of 5 bases from V and 7 bases from J, the junction contained 6 bases not matched to a gene. The CDR3 DNA reads TGTGCCAGCAGCCGGACTAGCGGGAGAGGGAATACGCAGTATTTT. This encodes CASSRTSGRGNTQYF. Based on the CDR3 plus reference TRBV7-9 and TRBJ2-3, the full variable domain is DTGVSQNPRHKITKRGQNVTFRCDPISEHNRLYWYRQTLGQGPEFLTYFQNEAQLEKSRLLSDRFSAERPKGSFSTLEIQRTEQGDSAMYLCASSRTSGRGNTQYFGPGTRLTVL.

V is TRBV11-2 and J is TRBJ1-2, with D possibly TRBD1 on 5 matching bases. Between the trimmed V and J ends, which lost 6 bases and 5 bases, there was a span of 13 bases. This CDR3 is 13 amino acids long. The germline V gene has CDR1 SGHAT and CDR2 FQNNGV. This chain's CDR3 is CASRKIGTYGYTF. The DNA for the CDR3 is TGTGCCAGCAGAAAAATCGGGACTTATGGCTACACCTTC.

The gene calls are TRBV7-3 and TRBJ2-3; perhaps D is TRBD1 or TRBD2 (5 bases each). Germline CDR1 is SGHTA and CDR2 is FQGTGA. The CDR3 sequence is 17 residues long. V shed 1 base and J shed 6 bases, with 20 bases lying between them. The CDR3 loop is CASSLKGRGGSMDTQYF. CDR3 bases: TGTGCCAGCAGCTTAAAGGGTCGTGGGGGTTCAATGGATACGCAGTATTTT.

The genes are TRBV7-2 and TRBJ1-4; D unresolved. The CDR3 covers 16 residues. V was cut by 2 bases and J by 7 bases, with 17 bases left in between. The germline V gene encodes CDR1 SGHTA and CDR2 FQGNSA. The CDR3 protein is CASSLQSAGKVEKLFF. CDR3 in DNA: TGTGCCAGCAGCTTACAGTCGGCGGGGAAAGTTGAAAAACTGTTTTTT.

The chain links TRBV7-2 to TRBJ2-7, with D hard to call. Germline CDR1 is SGHTA and CDR2 is FQGNSA. The CDR3 runs 14 residues. V lost 1 base to trimming and J lost 5 bases, with 12 bases between them. CDR3: CASSLVERSNEQYF. As DNA, the CDR3 is TGTGCCAGCAGCTTAGTGGAGCGTTCGAACGAGCAGTACTTC.

The J gene is TRBJ2-7, the V gene TRBV25-1; 9 bases match TRBD1. With 6 bases clipped from V and 3 bases from J, the junction kept 6 bases outside the gene matches. The CDR3 runs to 14 residues. Germline CDR1 reads MGHDK; CDR2 reads SYGVNS. The CDR3 region has the DNA TGTGCCAGCAGCTCGGACAGGGGAGGCTACGAGCAGTACTTC. Encoded protein: CASSSDRGGYEQYF.

This sequence joins TRBV7-9 and TRBJ2-3, with D hard to call. This CDR3 spans 13 amino acids. V lost 1 base to trimming and J lost 0 bases, with 2 bases between them. Germline CDR1 and CDR2: SEHNR and FQNEAQ (reference sequence). This CDR3 reads CASSLVSTDTQYF. The CDR3 DNA sequence: TGTGCCAGCAGCTTAGTTAGCACAGATACGCAGTATTTT.

The rearrangement joins TRBV7-2 to TRBJ2-1; possible D gene TRBD2, 5 bases. V gave up 3 bases and J gave up 8 bases, with 17 bases separating them. The CDR3 has 15 amino acids. Germline V gene lookup returns CDR1 SGHTA and CDR2 FQGNSA. The DNA of the CDR3 is TGTGCCAGCAGCTTTTCCCTTGCACTAGGAGATGAGCAGTTCTTC. Residues: CASSFSLALGDEQFF.

The chain is built from TRBV18 and TRBJ2-3; tentatively, D is TRBD2 (5 bases). Germline V gene data show CDR1 as KGHSH and CDR2 as LQKENI. There are 15 residues in the CDR3. Trimming took off 6 bases at V and 4 bases at J, with 17 bases between the two ends. CDR3: CASSPGPLDADTQYF. The DNA for the CDR3 is TGTGCCAGCTCCCCCGGGCCACTAGATGCAGATACGCAGTATTTT.

The chain links TRBV7-8 to TRBJ1-2, with 10 bases fitting TRBD1. Germline-derived CDR1 and CDR2 are SGHVS and FQNEAQ. There are 15 residues in the CDR3. With 2 bases clipped from V and 5 bases from J, the junction kept 5 bases outside the gene matches. The CDR3 sequence: CASSLPPGQGYGYTF. The CDR3 nucleotides read TGTGCCAGCAGCTTACCCCCGGGACAGGGGTATGGCTACACCTTC.

This chain links TRBV11-2 with TRBJ2-3; perhaps TRBD2 as D (6 bases). CDR3 length equals 15 residues. V shed 3 bases and J shed 3 bases, with 13 bases lying between them. The V gene's germline CDR1 is SGHAT and CDR2 FQNNGV. DNA of the CDR3: TGTGCCAGCAGCTTCGCCGGGAGTACGACAGATACGCAGTATTTT. Its translation is CASSFAGSTTDTQYF.

This clone was seen just once. The V call is TRBV11-1, the J call TRBJ1-2, with TRBD1 identical over 9 bases. J lost 8 bases, V lost 5 bases, and 15 bases had no gene match. CDR1 and CDR2 from the germline V gene are SGHAT and FQDESV (reference sequence). The CDR3 runs 16 residues. CDR3 nucleotide sequence: TGTGCCAGCAGCATCCAGGGACAGGGACACGTTAGCGGCTACACCTTC. This translates into CASSIQGQGHVSGYTF. The full variable domain, rest sourced from reference TRBV11-1 and TRBJ1-2, is EAEVAQSPRYKITEKSQAVAFWCDPISGHATLYWYRQILGQGPELLVQFQDESVVDDSQLPKDRFSAERLKGVDSTLKIQPAELGDSAMYLCASSIQGQGHVSGYTFGSGTRLTVV.

The chain carries TRBV29-1 and TRBJ2-5, with unresolved D. The CDR3 runs to 13 residues. Trimming removed 4 bases at V and 4 bases at J, with 13 bases between. Germline V gene sequence: CDR1 SQVTM, CDR2 ANQGSEA. The CDR3 here is CSVVGVIGETQYF. The CDR3 coding sequence is TGCAGCGTTGTTGGTGTTATAGGAGAGACCCAGTACTTC.